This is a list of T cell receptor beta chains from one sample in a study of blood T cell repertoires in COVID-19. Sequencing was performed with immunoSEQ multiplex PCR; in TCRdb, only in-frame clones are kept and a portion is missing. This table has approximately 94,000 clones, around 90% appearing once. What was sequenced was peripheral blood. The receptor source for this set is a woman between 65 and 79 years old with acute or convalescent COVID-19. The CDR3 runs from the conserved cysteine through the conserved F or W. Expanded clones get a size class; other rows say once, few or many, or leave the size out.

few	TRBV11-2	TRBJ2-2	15	CASSLSNSYTGELFF
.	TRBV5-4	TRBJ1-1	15	CASSLPRGGTTEAFF
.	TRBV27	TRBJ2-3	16	CASSFVGGGGPDTQYF
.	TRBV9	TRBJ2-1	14	CASSVSGVTFEQFF
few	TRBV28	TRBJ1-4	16	CASSLLDRGEGEKLFF
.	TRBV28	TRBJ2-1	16	CASVPGQGITLNEQFF
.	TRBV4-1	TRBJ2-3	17	CASSQDNRGSRTDTQYF
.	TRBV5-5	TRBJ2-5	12	CASSQGTETQYF
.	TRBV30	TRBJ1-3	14	CAWSTGHGGNTIYF
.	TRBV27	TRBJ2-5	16	CASSLFGGVSVETQYF
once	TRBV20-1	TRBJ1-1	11	CSARDRSRAFF
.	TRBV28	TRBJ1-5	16	CASSLSPGGAGQPQHF
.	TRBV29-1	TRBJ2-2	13	CSVGDFTTGELFF
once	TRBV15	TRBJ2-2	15	CATSRDTGYTGELFF
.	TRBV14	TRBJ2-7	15	CASSPRTGSSYEQYF
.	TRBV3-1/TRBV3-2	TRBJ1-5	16	CASSQEGQLSNQPQHF
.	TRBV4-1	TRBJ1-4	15	CASSQESSREEKLFF
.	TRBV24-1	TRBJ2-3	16	CATSDGTGGSTDTQYF
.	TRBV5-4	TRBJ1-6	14	CASSYQGGNSPLHF
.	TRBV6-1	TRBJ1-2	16	CASSAGQGPGSYGYTF
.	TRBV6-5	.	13	CASSYSPGQGQYF
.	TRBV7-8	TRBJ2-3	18	CASSLIAGGRAGTDTQYF
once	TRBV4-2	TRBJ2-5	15	CASSGLDRVEETQYF
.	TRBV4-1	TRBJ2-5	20	CASSRSFPGTSGGMYETQYF
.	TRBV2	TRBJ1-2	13	CASIAAGQGGYTF
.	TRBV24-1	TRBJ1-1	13	CATSDHRGYEAFF
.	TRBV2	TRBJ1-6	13	CASNGRENSPLHF
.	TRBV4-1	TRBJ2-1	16	CASSQDGGARLNEQFF
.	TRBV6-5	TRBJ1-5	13	CASIGQNNQPQHF
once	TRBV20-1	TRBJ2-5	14	CSASDLTGGTTQYF
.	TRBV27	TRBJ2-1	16	CASSFRLAGGDNEQFF
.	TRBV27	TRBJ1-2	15	CASSLWSDPNYGYTF